One sample yielded the 13 T cell receptor beta chains listed below, sequenced in a study of cytomegalovirus exposure and HLA in healthy donors. Sequencing was performed with immunoSEQ multiplex PCR; in TCRdb, only in-frame clones are kept and a portion is missing. The sample records 250,000 to 400,000 clones, 88% being singletons. The specimen sequenced was PBMCs. The origin of the receptors is a man under 40 in good health and CMV-seronegative.

V gene TRBV7-9 combines with J gene TRBJ2-1; D is perhaps TRBD2 (6 bases). Between the trimmed V and J ends, which lost 7 bases and 8 bases, there was a span of 12 bases. The CDR3 length is 12 residues. Looked up from germline, CDR1 is SEHNR and CDR2 is FQNEAQ (reference sequence). DNA for the CDR3: TGTGCCAGCAACCCCCCGGGAGATGAGCAGTTCTTC. Residues: CASNPPGDEQFF.

The chain links TRBV9 to TRBJ1-2, with D uncertain. This CDR3 has 12 residues. V lost 3 bases and J lost 8, with 11 bases in between. CDR1 SGDLS and CDR2 YYNGEE come from the germline V gene. The CDR3 region has the DNA TGTGCCAGCAGCGGTTACGGGGAGGGCTACACCTTC. Translated: CASSGYGEGYTF.

The chain is built from TRBV28 and TRBJ1-5, with a weak D call TRBD1 (5 bases). CDR3 length: 16 residues. The V gene lost 3 bases and the J gene lost 3 bases, with 15 bases spanning the gap. Per the germline V gene, CDR1 is MDHEN and CDR2 is SYDVKM. The CDR3 bases are TGTGCCAGCAGTTTGGGGTCCATAGGGGTCAATCAGCCCCAGCATTTT. Translating it yields CASSLGSIGVNQPQHF.

This chain links TRBV30 with TRBJ1-3; a weak D match, TRBD1 (6 bases). V was cut by 3 bases and J by 0 bases, with 12 bases left in between. Per germline, CDR1 GTSNPN and CDR2 SVGIG (reference sequence). The CDR3 runs to 15 residues. The DNA of the CDR3 is TGTGCCTGGAGCACAGGGCCACTCTCTGGAAACACCATATATTTT. It specifies CAWSTGPLSGNTIYF.

The rearrangement joins TRBV19 to TRBJ2-4, with 8 positions matching TRBD1. V trimming: 3 bases; J trimming: 6 bases; junction bases outside the gene matches: 4. The CDR3 covers 14 residues. CDR1 and CDR2 from the germline V gene are LNHDA and SQIVND (reference sequence). For the CDR3, the DNA is TGTGCCAGTAGTATTGGGACAGGTTTAAACATTCAGTACTTC. Translating gives CASSIGTGLNIQYF.

As for this clone: One junction end disagrees with the germline gene, perhaps due to a read error. The gene calls are TRBV18 and TRBJ2-1; 10 bases are shared with TRBD2. The CDR3 extends over 15 amino acids. Germline loops: CDR1 KGHSH, CDR2 LQKENI. The CDR3 reads CASTPLAGGYNEQFF. In DNA form, the CDR3 reads TGTGCCAGCACACCGTTAGCGGGGGGTTACAATGAGCAGTTCTTC. Full variable domain (rest looked up from reference TRBV18 and TRBJ2-1): NAGVMQNPRHLVRRRGQEARLRCSPMKGHSHVYWYRQLPEEGLKFMVYLQKENIIDESGMPKERFSAEFPKEGPSILRIQQVVRGDSAAYFCASTPLAGGYNEQFFGPGTRLTVL.

V and J are TRBV10-2 and TRBJ1-1; tentatively, D is TRBD1 (6 bases). The CDR3 sequence is 12 residues long. The ends were cut back, 0 bases at V and 7 bases at J, with 6 bases in the middle. The germline V gene has CDR1 WSHSY and CDR2 SAAADI. The CDR3: CASSESTGEAFF. CDR3 DNA sequence: TGCGCCAGCAGTGAGTCGACAGGTGAAGCTTTCTTT.

A few counts support this clone. This rearrangement joins TRBV7-7 to TRBJ2-7; D is possibly TRBD1 (5 bases). Germline V gene data show CDR1 as SSHAT and CDR2 as FNYEAQ (reference sequence). V was trimmed by 0 bases and J by 3 bases, leaving 6 bases between them. The CDR3 is made up of 13 amino acids. The CDR3 loop is CASSLADSYEQYF. CDR3 sequence (DNA): TGTGCCAGCAGCTTAGCAGACAGCTACGAGCAGTACTTC.

The chain combines TRBV6-1 with TRBJ1-2, with D possibly being TRBD1 (6 bases). The CDR3 loop spans 12 amino acids. V lost 6 bases and J 7 bases, leaving 12 bases between the germline ends. CDR1 and CDR2 from the germline V gene are MNHNS and SASEGT. Written as DNA, the CDR3 is TGTGCCAGCAGAGGGACACACCTTGGCTACACCTTC. It codes for CASRGTHLGYTF.

The rearrangement uses TRBV7-9 and TRBJ2-7; D not resolved. The CDR3 loop spans 14 amino acids. Germline V lookup: CDR1 SEHNR, CDR2 FQNEAQ (reference sequence). V lost 1 base and J 7 bases, leaving 14 bases between the germline ends. Written as DNA, the CDR3 is TGTGCCAGCAGCTTAGGGAGTCCGTACGGGGAGCAGTACTTC. Its protein product is CASSLGSPYGEQYF.

This sequence joins TRBV11-2 and TRBJ2-7; maybe TRBD2 (6 bases). The germline V gene has CDR1 SGHAT and CDR2 FQNNGV. This CDR3 contains 17 residues. The V end was cut by 0 bases, the J end by 3 bases, with 18 bases between. The CDR3 sequence: CASSLEILWQGLYEQYF. CDR3 bases: TGTGCCAGCAGCTTAGAAATCCTTTGGCAGGGACTCTACGAGCAGTACTTC.

CDR3: CASSQQGQQNTEAFF. The CDR3 DNA follows: TGCGCCAGCAGCCAACAGGGACAGCAAAACACTGAAGCTTTCTTT. V and J are TRBV4-3 and TRBJ1-1; 7 bases match TRBD1. There are 15 residues in the CDR3. CDR1 is LGHNA, CDR2 YSLEER, per germline. The junction had 5 bases not matched to a gene; V was cut back by 2 bases and J by 2 bases.

The gene calls are TRBV5-6 and TRBJ2-5; 7 nucleotides line up with TRBD1. Looked up from germline, CDR1 is SGHDT and CDR2 is YYEEEE. The CDR3 length is 16 residues. Germline trimming cut 1 base from V and 1 base from J; bases unmatched to any gene: 7. This chain's CDR3 is CASSLIRDSLQETQYF. CDR3 coding DNA: TGTGCCAGCAGCTTGATCCGGGACAGCCTCCAAGAGACCCAGTACTTC.